A single sample is the source of the 19 T cell receptor beta chains below, sequenced in a study of blood T cell repertoires in COVID-19. Sequenced by immunoSEQ multiplex PCR; TCRdb stores in-frame clones only, minus some. The sample lists about 210,000 clones, about four fifths occurring once. The sequenced sample consisted of peripheral blood. The source of these receptors is a woman in her fifties or sixties with active or convalescent COVID-19.

The chain links TRBV3-1 (or the pseudogene TRBV3-2) to TRBJ2-3; 10 positions agree with TRBD2. Germline CDR1 LGHDT, CDR2 YNNKEL (reference sequence). J gave up 4 bases and V 4 bases, and 11 bases lay outside the gene matches. This CDR3 is built from 17 residues. The CDR3 sequence: CASSPLVASGSADTQYF. In nucleotides, the CDR3 is TGTGCCAGCAGCCCCCTCGTGGCTAGCGGGAGTGCAGATACGCAGTATTTT.

The DNA for the CDR3 is TGTGCCAGCTCACCCCAGGGCCAAGAGACCCAGTACTTC. Its translation: CASSPQGQETQYF. The V gene is TRBV18, the J gene TRBJ2-5, with D maybe TRBD1 (5 bases). The V end lost 3 bases, the J end lost 1 base, and 6 bases lay between the germline ends. This CDR3 has 13 amino acids. CDR1 is KGHSH, CDR2 LQKENI, per germline.

The gene calls are TRBV11-2 and TRBJ1-2; TRBD1 aligns across 8 bases. The CDR3 runs 14 residues. Unmatched junction bases numbered 8, after V lost 5 bases and J lost 6 bases. Germline V CDR1 and CDR2: SGHAT, FQNNGV. The CDR3 nucleotides read TGTGCCAGCAGCATTGGACAGGGAGTGGATGGCTACACCTTC. Its translation is CASSIGQGVDGYTF.

The chain uses TRBV24-1 and TRBJ1-5; 8 positions match TRBD1. V lost 7 bases and J lost 2; bases outside the gene matches: 6. Germline CDR1 KGHDR, CDR2 SFDVKD. The CDR3 consists of 15 residues. The CDR3 DNA reads TGTGCCACCAGACCGACAGGGGAGGGCAATCAGCCCCAGCATTTT. This gives the protein CATRPTGEGNQPQHF.

The chain joins TRBV5-6 to TRBJ1-5, with a possible D match to TRBD1 (5 bases). V was trimmed by 4 bases and J by 4 bases, leaving 18 bases between them. The V gene's germline CDR1 is SGHDT and CDR2 YYEEEE. There are 16 residues in the CDR3. Written as DNA, the CDR3 is TGTGCCAGCAGCCGCCAAGGGACTGACTTGAATCAGCCCCAGCATTTT. The encoded protein is CASSRQGTDLNQPQHF.

The chain links TRBV5-1 to TRBJ1-2; 7 bases align to TRBD1. CDR1 and CDR2 (germline): SGHRS, YFSETQ. The CDR3 is 14 amino acids. The junction had 11 bases not matched to a gene; V was cut back by 4 bases and J by 8 bases. This chain's CDR3 is CASSVLTGAAGYTF. Here the CDR3 DNA reads TGCGCCAGCAGCGTCTTAACAGGGGCAGCCGGCTACACCTTC.

J is TRBJ2-3 and V is TRBV3-1 (or the pseudogene TRBV3-2); a weak D match, TRBD1 (6 bases). Germline-derived CDR1 and CDR2 are LGHDT and YNNKEL (reference sequence). V lost 4 bases and J 0 bases, leaving 20 bases between the germline ends. CDR3 length: 18 residues. The CDR3 sequence: CASSPSGRTGSSTDTQYF. CDR3 DNA sequence: TGTGCCAGCAGCCCCTCAGGACGTACAGGGTCTAGCACAGATACGCAGTATTTT.

The chain carries TRBV3-1 (or the pseudogene TRBV3-2) and TRBJ2-1, with 13 bases aligning to TRBD2. Trimming cost V 4 bases and J 8 bases; bases outside gene matches: 8. From germline, CDR1 is LGHDT and CDR2 YNNKEL (reference sequence). The CDR3 has 16 residues. CDR3 protein: CASSPTSGGPLHEQFF. The CDR3 bases are TGTGCCAGCAGCCCGACTAGCGGGGGGCCCCTCCATGAGCAGTTCTTC.

The chain uses TRBV28 and TRBJ1-2, with D perhaps matching TRBD1 (5 bases). There are 13 residues in the CDR3. V lost 6 bases to trimming and J lost 5 bases, with 13 bases between them. The germline CDR1 and CDR2 sequences are MDHEN and SYDVKM. The CDR3 loop reads CASSLRVEYGYTF. In nucleotides, the CDR3 is TGTGCCAGCAGCCTCAGGGTAGAGTATGGCTACACCTTC.

The chain carries TRBV28 and TRBJ1-4; 7 bases line up with TRBD1. V shed 6 bases, J shed 5 bases, and the junction held 6 bases outside the gene matches. The CDR3 is made up of 14 amino acids. Germline V lookup: CDR1 MDHEN, CDR2 SYDVKM. The CDR3 sequence: CASRPPGQNEKLFF. CDR3 in DNA: TGTGCCAGCAGACCCCCGGGACAGAATGAAAAACTGTTTTTT.

V gene TRBV24-1 combines with J gene TRBJ2-2; TRBD1 matches 7 bases. J lost 5 bases, V lost 4 bases, and 6 bases had no gene match. The CDR3 runs to 15 residues. In germline, CDR1 is KGHDR, CDR2 SFDVKD. In DNA, the CDR3 is TGTGCCACCAGTGACTTAACAGGGGAAACCGGGGAGCTGTTTTTT. Translating it yields CATSDLTGETGELFF.

The table lists this clone with a count of one. This chain joins TRBV30 and TRBJ2-7; TRBD2 matches 9 bases. Looked up from germline, CDR1 is GTSNPN and CDR2 is SVGIG (reference sequence). This CDR3 contains 15 residues. Unmatched junction bases numbered 9, after V lost 0 bases and J lost 6 bases. The CDR3 protein is CAWSVFKRGEGEQYF. The CDR3 coding sequence is TGTGCCTGGAGTGTATTTAAGCGGGGGGAAGGCGAGCAGTACTTC.

By sample fraction, this clone is large. The J gene is TRBJ2-6, the V gene TRBV5-1; no clear D gene. The CDR3 contains 17 residues. Trimming took off 0 bases at V and 0 bases at J, with 10 bases between the two ends. From germline, CDR1 is SGHRS and CDR2 YFSETQ. The DNA of the CDR3 is TGCGCCAGCAGCTTGGATGCTCTCGGCTCTGGGGCCAACGTCCTGACTTTC. As protein: CASSLDALGSGANVLTF.

J is TRBJ2-1 and V is TRBV11-2, with 7 nucleotides matching TRBD2. J lost 4 bases, V lost 1 base, and 7 bases had no gene match. The CDR3 has 16 residues. In germline, CDR1 is SGHAT, CDR2 FQNNGV. Here the CDR3 reads CASSLGGGREYNEQFF. CDR3 in DNA: TGTGCCAGCAGCTTAGGTGGTGGGAGGGAGTACAATGAGCAGTTCTTC.

The V gene is TRBV2, the J gene TRBJ1-2, with TRBD1 as a possible D gene (6 bases). CDR1 SNHLY and CDR2 FYNNEI come from the germline V gene. The CDR3 spans 14 residues. V lost 6 bases and J lost 2, with 13 bases in between. CDR3 residues: CASRTGGRNYGYTF. The CDR3 bases are TGTGCCAGCAGGACGGGGGGCAGGAACTATGGCTACACCTTC. The full variable domain, rest sourced from reference TRBV2 and TRBJ1-2, is EPEVTQTPSHQVTQMGQEVILRCVPISNHLYFYWYRQILGQKVEFLVSFYNNEISEKSEIFDDQFSVERPDGSNFTLKIRSTKLEDSAMYFCASRTGGRNYGYTFGSGTRLTVV.

V is TRBV10-1 and J is TRBJ2-6; the match to TRBD1 covers 7 bases. Trimming took 4 bases from V and 0 from J; bases not matched to a gene: 6. Germline V gene sequence: CDR1 WNHNN, CDR2 SYGVQD (reference sequence). The CDR3 is 17 amino acids. CDR3 sequence: CASSGGQSLSGANVLTF. The CDR3 region has the DNA TGCGCCAGCAGTGGGGGACAGAGCCTCTCTGGGGCCAACGTCCTGACTTTC.

The chain couples TRBV10-1 to TRBJ1-1; a possible D gene is TRBD1 (5 bases). Germline values: CDR1 WNHNN, CDR2 SYGVQD (reference sequence). The ends were cut back, 0 bases at V and 6 bases at J, with 8 bases in the middle. CDR3 length: 13 amino acids. The chain's CDR3 is CASSESRVAEAFF. CDR3 nucleotide sequence: TGCGCCAGCAGTGAGTCCAGGGTTGCTGAAGCTTTCTTT.

The rearrangement uses TRBV29-1 and TRBJ2-1; 8 bases are a match to TRBD2. CDR3 length: 16 residues. Trimming at V came to 1 base and at J to 4 bases, leaving 9 bases not matched to a gene. The germline V gene has CDR1 SQVTM and CDR2 ANQGSEA. The CDR3 loop is CSVEVGTSGKYNEQFF. The CDR3 nucleotides read TGCAGCGTTGAAGTTGGAACTAGCGGAAAATACAATGAGCAGTTCTTC.

This chain links TRBV11-2 with TRBJ1-6, with a weak D call TRBD1 (6 bases). The ends were cut back, 6 bases at V and 2 bases at J, with 14 bases in the middle. The CDR3 is 16 residues long. The germline gives CDR1 SGHAT, CDR2 FQNNGV. In DNA, the CDR3 is TGTGCCAGCAGTATGCCAGGGGCGCCCTATAATTCACCCCTCCACTTT. Its translation: CASSMPGAPYNSPLHF.